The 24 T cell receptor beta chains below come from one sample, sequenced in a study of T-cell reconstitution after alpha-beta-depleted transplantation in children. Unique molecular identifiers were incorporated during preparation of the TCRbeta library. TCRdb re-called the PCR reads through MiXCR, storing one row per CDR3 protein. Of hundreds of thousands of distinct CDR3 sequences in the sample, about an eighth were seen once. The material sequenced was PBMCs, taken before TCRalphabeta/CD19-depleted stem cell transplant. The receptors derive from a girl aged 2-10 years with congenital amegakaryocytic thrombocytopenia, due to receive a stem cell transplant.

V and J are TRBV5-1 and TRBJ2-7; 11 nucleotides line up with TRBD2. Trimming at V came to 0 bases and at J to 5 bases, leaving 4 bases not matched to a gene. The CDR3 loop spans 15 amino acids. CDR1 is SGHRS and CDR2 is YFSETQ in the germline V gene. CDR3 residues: CASSLGLAGIDEQYF. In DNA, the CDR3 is TGCGCCAGCAGCTTGGGACTAGCGGGAATAGACGAGCAGTACTTC. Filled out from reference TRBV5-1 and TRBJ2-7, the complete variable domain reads KAGVTQTPRYLIKTRGQQVTLSCSPISGHRSVSWYQQTPGQGLQFLFEYFSETQRNKGNFPGRFSGRQFSNSRSEMNVSTLELGDSALYLCASSLGLAGIDEQYFGPGTRLTVT.

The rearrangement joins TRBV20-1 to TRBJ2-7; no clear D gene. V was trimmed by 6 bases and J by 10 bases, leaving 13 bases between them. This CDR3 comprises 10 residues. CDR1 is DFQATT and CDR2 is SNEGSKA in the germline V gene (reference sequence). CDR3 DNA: TGCAGTGCAGGGCCGGCAGGACAGTACTTC. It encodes CSAGPAGQYF.

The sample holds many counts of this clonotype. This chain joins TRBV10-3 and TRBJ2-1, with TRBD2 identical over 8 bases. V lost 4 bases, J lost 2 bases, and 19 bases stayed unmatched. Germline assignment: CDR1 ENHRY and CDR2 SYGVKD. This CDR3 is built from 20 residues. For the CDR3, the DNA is TGTGCCATCAGTGGGGATCGTACTAGCGGCCACGCCTCGACCTACAATGAGCAGTTCTTC. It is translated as CAISGDRTSGHASTYNEQFF.

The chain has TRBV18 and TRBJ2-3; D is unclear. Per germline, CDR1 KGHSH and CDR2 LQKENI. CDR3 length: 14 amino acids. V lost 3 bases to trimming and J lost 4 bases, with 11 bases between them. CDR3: CASSPPASPDTQYF. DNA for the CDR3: TGTGCCAGCTCACCCCCAGCGTCTCCAGATACGCAGTATTTT.

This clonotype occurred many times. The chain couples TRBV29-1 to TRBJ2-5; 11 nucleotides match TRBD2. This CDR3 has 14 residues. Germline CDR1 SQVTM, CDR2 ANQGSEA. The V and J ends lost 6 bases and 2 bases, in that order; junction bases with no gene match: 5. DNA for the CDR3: TGCAGCGTGTATAGCGGGAGGGTTCAAGAGACCCAGTACTTC. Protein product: CSVYSGRVQETQYF.

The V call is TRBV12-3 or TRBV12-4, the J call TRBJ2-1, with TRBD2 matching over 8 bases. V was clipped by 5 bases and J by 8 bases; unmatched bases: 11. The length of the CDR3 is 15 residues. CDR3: CASSQGLEIFHEQFF. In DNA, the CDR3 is TGTGCCAGCAGTCAGGGACTAGAGATTTTCCATGAGCAGTTCTTC.

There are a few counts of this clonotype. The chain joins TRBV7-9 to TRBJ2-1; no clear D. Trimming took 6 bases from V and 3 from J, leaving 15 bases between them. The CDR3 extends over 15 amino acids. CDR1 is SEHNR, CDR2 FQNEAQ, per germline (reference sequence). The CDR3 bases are TGTGCCAGCAGGGACCTGACGATTGGCTACAATGAGCAGTTCTTC. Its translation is CASRDLTIGYNEQFF.

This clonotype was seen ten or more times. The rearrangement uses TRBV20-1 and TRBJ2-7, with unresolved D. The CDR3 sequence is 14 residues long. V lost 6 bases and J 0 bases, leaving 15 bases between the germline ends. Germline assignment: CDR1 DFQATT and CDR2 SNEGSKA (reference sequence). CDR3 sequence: CSAPTDLSSYEQYF. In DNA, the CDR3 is TGCAGTGCACCGACGGACCTAAGCTCCTACGAGCAGTACTTC.

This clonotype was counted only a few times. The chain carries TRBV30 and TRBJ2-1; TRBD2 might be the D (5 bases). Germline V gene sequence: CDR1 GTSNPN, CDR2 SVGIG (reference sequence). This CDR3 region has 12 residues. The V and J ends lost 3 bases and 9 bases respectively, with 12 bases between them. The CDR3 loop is CAWSASGSEQFF. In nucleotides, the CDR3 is TGTGCCTGGAGCGCCTCGGGGAGTGAGCAGTTCTTC.

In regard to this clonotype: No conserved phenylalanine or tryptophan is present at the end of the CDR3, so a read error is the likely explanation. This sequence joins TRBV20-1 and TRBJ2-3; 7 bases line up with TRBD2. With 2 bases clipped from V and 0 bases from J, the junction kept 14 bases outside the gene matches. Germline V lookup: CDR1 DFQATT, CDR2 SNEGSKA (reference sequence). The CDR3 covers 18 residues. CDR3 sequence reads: CSARSPMTSPTSTDTQYY. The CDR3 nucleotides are TGCAGTGCTAGAAGCCCCATGACTAGCCCGACTAGCACAGATACGCAGTATTAT.

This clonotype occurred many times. The CDR3 here is CASSLTLGAFQNGGELFF. The DNA for the CDR3 is TGTGCCAGCAGCCTGACGCTTGGGGCCTTTCAAAATGGCGGGGAGCTGTTTTTT. The chain employs TRBV6-1 and TRBJ2-2; D perhaps matches TRBD1 (5 bases). This CDR3 comprises 18 residues. Deletions cut 6 bases from V and 7 bases from J, with 27 bases between. Germline V lookup: CDR1 MNHNS, CDR2 SASEGT.

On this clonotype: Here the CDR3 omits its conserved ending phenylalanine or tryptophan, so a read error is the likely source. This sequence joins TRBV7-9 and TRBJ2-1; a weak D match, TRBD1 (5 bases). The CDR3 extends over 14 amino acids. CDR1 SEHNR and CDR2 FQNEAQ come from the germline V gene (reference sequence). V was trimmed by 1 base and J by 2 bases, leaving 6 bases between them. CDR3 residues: CASSLEGTYNEQFS. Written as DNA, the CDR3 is TGTGCCAGCAGCTTAGAGGGGACCTACAATGAGCAGTTCTCC.

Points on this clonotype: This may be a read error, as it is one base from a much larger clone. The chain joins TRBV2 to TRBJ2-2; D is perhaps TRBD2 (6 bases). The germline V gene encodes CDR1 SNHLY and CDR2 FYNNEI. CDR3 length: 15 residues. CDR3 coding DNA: TGTGCCAGCAGACCCAGTAGCGGATTCACCGGGGAGCTGCTTTTT. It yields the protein CASRPSSGFTGELLF.

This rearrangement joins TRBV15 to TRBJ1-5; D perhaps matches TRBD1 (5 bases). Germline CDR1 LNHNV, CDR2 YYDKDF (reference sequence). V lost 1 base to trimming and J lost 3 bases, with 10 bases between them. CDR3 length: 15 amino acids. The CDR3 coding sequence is TGTGCCACCAGCAGAGGGGCAGGGAACAATCAGCCCCAGCATTTT. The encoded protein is CATSRGAGNNQPQHF.

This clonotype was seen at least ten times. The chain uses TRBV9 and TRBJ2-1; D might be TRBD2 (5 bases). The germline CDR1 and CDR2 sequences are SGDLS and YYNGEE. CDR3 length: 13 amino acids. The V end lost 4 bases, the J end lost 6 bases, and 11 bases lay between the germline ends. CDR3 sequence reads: CASSLDTSNEQFF. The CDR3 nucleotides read TGTGCCAGCAGCCTAGACACTAGCAATGAGCAGTTCTTC.

Here the CDR3 DNA reads TGCGCCAGCAGCCGACAGGGACTAGCGGGAGGTAGCACAGATACGCAGTATTTT. It yields the protein CASSRQGLAGGSTDTQYF. This sequence joins TRBV5-1 and TRBJ2-3, with 15 bases aligning to TRBD2. The V gene end was trimmed by 4 bases and the J gene end by 0 bases; junction bases not matched to a gene: 6. Germline lookup yields CDR1 SGHRS and CDR2 YFSETQ. This CDR3 comprises 18 residues.

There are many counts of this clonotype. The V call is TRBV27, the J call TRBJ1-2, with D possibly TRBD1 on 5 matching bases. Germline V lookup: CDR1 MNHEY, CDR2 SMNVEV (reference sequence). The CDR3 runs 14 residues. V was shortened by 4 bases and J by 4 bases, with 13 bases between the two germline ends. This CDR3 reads CASSSRTSIYGYTF. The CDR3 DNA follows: TGTGCCAGCAGTTCACGGACATCGATCTATGGCTACACCTTC.

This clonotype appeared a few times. CDR3 sequence (DNA): TGCAGTGCCGCAATATCCGGGGGCGGACACGAGCAGTACTTC. Encoded protein: CSAAISGGGHEQYF. V and J are TRBV20-1 and TRBJ2-7; perhaps D is TRBD1 or TRBD2 (6 bases each). Between the trimmed V and J ends, which lost 6 bases and 5 bases, there was a span of 20 bases. Germline CDR1 and CDR2: DFQATT and SNEGSKA (reference sequence). The CDR3 loop spans 14 amino acids.

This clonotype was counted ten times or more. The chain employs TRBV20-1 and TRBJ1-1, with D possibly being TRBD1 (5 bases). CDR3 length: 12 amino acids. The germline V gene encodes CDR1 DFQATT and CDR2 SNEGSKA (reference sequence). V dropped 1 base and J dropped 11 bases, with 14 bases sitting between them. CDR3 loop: CSARGAGLGAFF. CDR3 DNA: TGCAGTGCTAGAGGCGCAGGGCTGGGGGCTTTCTTT.

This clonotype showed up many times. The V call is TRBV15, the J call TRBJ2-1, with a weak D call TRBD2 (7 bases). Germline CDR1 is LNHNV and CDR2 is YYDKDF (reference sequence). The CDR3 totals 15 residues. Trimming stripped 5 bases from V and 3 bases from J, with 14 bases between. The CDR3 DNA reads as TGTGCCACCAGCGCGGGGGCGCAGGGCTACAATGAGCAGTTCTTC. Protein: CATSAGAQGYNEQFF.

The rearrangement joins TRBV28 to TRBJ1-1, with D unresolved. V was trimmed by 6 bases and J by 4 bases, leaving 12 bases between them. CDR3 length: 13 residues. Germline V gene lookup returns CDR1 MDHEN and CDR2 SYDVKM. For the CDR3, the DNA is TGTGCCAGCAGATTCTACGGCGGCACTGAAGCTTTCTTT. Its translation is CASRFYGGTEAFF.

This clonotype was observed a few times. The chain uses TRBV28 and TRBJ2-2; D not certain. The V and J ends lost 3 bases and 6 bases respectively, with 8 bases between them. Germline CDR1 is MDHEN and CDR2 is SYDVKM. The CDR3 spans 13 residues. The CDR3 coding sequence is TGTGCCAGCAGTTTTCGGCTCTCCGGGGAGCTGTTTTTT. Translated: CASSFRLSGELFF.

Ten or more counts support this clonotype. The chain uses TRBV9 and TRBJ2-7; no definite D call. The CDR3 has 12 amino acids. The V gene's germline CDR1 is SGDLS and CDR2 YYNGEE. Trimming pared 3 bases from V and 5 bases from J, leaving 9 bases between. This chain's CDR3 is CASSDTLNEQYF. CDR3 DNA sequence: TGTGCCAGCAGCGATACCTTGAACGAGCAGTACTTC.

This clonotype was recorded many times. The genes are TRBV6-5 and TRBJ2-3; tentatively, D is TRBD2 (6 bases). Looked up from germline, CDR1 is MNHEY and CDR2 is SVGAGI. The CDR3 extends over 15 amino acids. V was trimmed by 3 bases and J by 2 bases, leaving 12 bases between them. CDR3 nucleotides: TGTGCCAGCAGTTATAGGGGACTCATCACAGATACGCAGTATTTT. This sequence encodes CASSYRGLITDTQYF.